A few counts support the clone carrying this T cell receptor (beta chain). The antigen is not known. The data originate from a study of T-cell memory formation after mild COVID-19. The study's findings and limits: CD4+ clones that contracted lay mainly in CM and EM; CD8+ ones lay in EMRA. Later expanders leaned toward CD4+, whereas clones contracting from day 15 to 85 were balanced CD4/CD8.

TCRdb fed the 5' RACE reads into MiXCR, producing one record per CDR3 protein. The data show approximately 560,000 distinct CDR3 sequences, with 17% seen just once and 8.1% held by the top ten. Trimming shortened V by 6 bases and J by 2 bases, and 16 bases separated the two germline ends. CDR3 length equals 14 residues. Germline V gives CDR1 DFQATT, CDR2 SNEGSKA (reference sequence). This clonotype was sampled from an adult woman who had mild COVID-19 (a few samples of this study predate the infection). Cell type and time point are not known. The chain links TRBV20-1 to TRBJ1-1, with D possibly TRBD1 on 5 matching bases. Sequenced sample: PBMCs or a T cell subset sorted from them (not recorded which). The CDR3 sequence is CSAPGLGGNTEAFF. The CDR3 bases are TGCAGTGCCCCTGGGCTGGGGGGAAACACTGAAGCTTTCTTT.